The following is a T cell receptor beta chain sequence with its context. Its cognate antigen is unknown. The data originate from a study of T-cell reconstitution after alpha-beta-depleted transplantation in children. Points from the study as a whole: Surviving recipient T cells and thymic progenitors underlay high day-60 TCRbeta diversity in some patients. At around two months after transplant, the alpha-beta T cells were reportedly derived from several hundred expanded clones that came from non-depleted graft cells. T cells produced anew were the main source of T-cell counts and diversity one year after transplant.

Researchers prepared the TCRbeta library using unique molecular identifiers, the study reports. TCRdb independently ran MiXCR on the PCR reads; one entry per CDR3 protein. The data hold under 85,000 distinct CDR3 sequences, with 15% to 20% observed a single time. Germline V gene lookup returns CDR1 SNHLY and CDR2 FYNNEI. The CDR3 is 16 amino acids. Trimming took off 8 bases at V and 0 bases at J, with 16 bases between the two ends. The sample was PBMCs, mostly from graft donor cells, taken 360 days after TCRalphabeta/CD19-depleted stem cell transplant. The TCR sequence derives from a male patient under 10 years old who had a stem cell transplant for acute lymphoblastic leukemia, so the T cells may come from the graft donor. The chain is built from TRBV2 and TRBJ1-4; D call uncertain. The chain's CDR3 is CASVGLDLATNEKLFF. In DNA, the CDR3 is TGTGCCAGCGTAGGCCTAGACTTAGCAACTAATGAAAAACTGTTTTTT. The whole variable domain, filled in from reference TRBV2 and TRBJ1-4, reads EPEVTQTPSHQVTQMGQEVILRCVPISNHLYFYWYRQILGQKVEFLVSFYNNEISEKSEIFDDQFSVERPDGSNFTLKIRSTKLEDSAMYFCASVGLDLATNEKLFFGSGTQLSVL.